These 8 T cell receptor beta chains share one sample of origin, sequenced in a study of PD-L1 blockade in urothelial cancer. Method: immunoSEQ multiplex PCR; TCRdb's copy keeps in-frame clones and lacks some. The top ten hold 0.7% to 0.95% of the sample, which has 90,000 to 120,000 clones, 91% seen once. The sample consisted of PBMCs, taken around atezolizumab (anti-PD-L1) treatment. The receptors were sampled from a woman of 80 years or more with urothelial cancer.

The rearrangement joins TRBV4-2 to TRBJ1-2; TRBD1 aligns across 7 bases. Unmatched junction bases numbered 5, after V lost 1 base and J lost 3 bases. Germline values: CDR1 LGHNA, CDR2 YNFKEQ. This CDR3 has 15 amino acids. The CDR3 DNA follows: TGTGCCAGCAGCCAAGGAAGGGGGCCTTACTATGGCTACACCTTC. Protein product: CASSQGRGPYYGYTF.

This chain links TRBV15 with TRBJ2-7, with D possibly TRBD2 on 6 matching bases. V was clipped by 3 bases and J by 4 bases, with 19 bases between them. In germline, CDR1 is LNHNV, CDR2 YYDKDF (reference sequence). The CDR3 is 16 amino acids. CDR3 amino acids: CATSSVEQGGVYEQYF. The CDR3 DNA is TGTGCCACCAGCAGTGTGGAGCAGGGAGGAGTATACGAGCAGTACTTC.

A few counts support this clone. The rearrangement links TRBV9 to TRBJ2-3, with 10 positions matching TRBD2. This CDR3 is 14 amino acids long. Germline V gene lookup returns CDR1 SGDLS and CDR2 YYNGEE. V was pared by 3 bases and J by 7 bases, with 5 bases of the junction left unmatched. The CDR3 bases are TGTGCCAGCAGCGCTTCTAGCGGGGGAAATACGCAGTATTTT. It yields the protein CASSASSGGNTQYF. The entire variable domain, with the rest obtained from reference TRBV9 and TRBJ2-3, is as follows: DSGVTQTPKHLITATGQRVTLRCSPRSGDLSVYWYQQSLDQGLQFLIQYYNGEERAKGNILERFSAQQFPDLHSELNLSSLELGDSALYFCASSASSGGNTQYFGPGTRLTVL.

In this sample, this clone turned up once. The rearrangement joins TRBV30 to TRBJ2-2; TRBD2 might be the D (7 bases). Trimming took 5 bases from V and 5 from J, leaving 18 bases between them. Germline CDR1 is GTSNPN and CDR2 is SVGIG (reference sequence). This CDR3 comprises 15 residues. Here the CDR3 reads CAWAEGGGRTGELFF. As DNA, the CDR3 is TGTGCCTGGGCCGAAGGGGGGGGTCGAACCGGGGAGCTGTTTTTT. Using reference TRBV30 and TRBJ2-2 for the parts outside the CDR3, the full variable domain is SQTIHQWPATLVQPVGSPLSLECTVEGTSNPNLYWYRQAAGRGLQLLFYSVGIGQISSEVPQNLSASRPQDRQFILSSKKLLLSDSGFYLCAWAEGGGRTGELFFGEGSRLTVL.

CDR3 bases: TGCGCCAGCAGCTTGACGGGACTAGCGGGAGAGCCAGAGACCCAGTACTTC. The encoded protein is CASSLTGLAGEPETQYF. This rearrangement joins TRBV5-1 to TRBJ2-5; 14 nucleotides line up with TRBD2. Trimming cost V 1 base and J 4 bases; bases outside gene matches: 6. The CDR3 consists of 17 residues. Germline V CDR1 and CDR2: SGHRS, YFSETQ.

This chain joins TRBV6-1 and TRBJ1-1; weak D call: TRBD1 (6 bases). Germline CDR1 MNHNS, CDR2 SASEGT. Deletions cut 4 bases from V and 8 bases from J, with 14 bases between. This CDR3 region has 13 residues. For the CDR3, the DNA is TGTGCCAGCAGTGCCGCTGGGGGCCCCGAAGCTTTCTTT. It is translated as CASSAAGGPEAFF.

V usage is TRBV30 and J usage is TRBJ1-2, with 8 bases that match TRBD1. V trimming: 0 bases; J trimming: 5 bases; junction bases outside the gene matches: 14. Germline V lookup: CDR1 GTSNPN, CDR2 SVGIG (reference sequence). The CDR3 sequence is 17 residues long. The CDR3 here is CAWSVRSGTGSKYGYTF. CDR3 coding DNA: TGTGCCTGGAGTGTACGTTCCGGGACAGGATCAAAATATGGCTACACCTTC.

The chain combines TRBV10-3 with TRBJ1-2; 7 nucleotides line up with TRBD1. This CDR3 spans 15 amino acids. J was trimmed by 1 base and V by 2 bases; bases with no gene match: 4. Germline V gene lookup returns CDR1 ENHRY and CDR2 SYGVKD. CDR3 region: CAISEERDSNYGYTF. Written as DNA, the CDR3 is TGTGCCATCAGTGAGGAACGGGACAGTAACTATGGCTACACCTTC.